Below are 2 T cell receptor beta chains sequenced from a single sample in a study of STAT3 mutations in large granular lymphocyte leukemia. Study-level points and caveats: In T-cell large granular lymphocyte leukemia, about half of patients showed multiple immunodominant subclonotypes.

Their antigens remain unidentified. Using immunoSEQ multiplex PCR, the repertoire was profiled, and TCRdb retains in-frame clones only, with some absent. The table has fewer than 20,000 clones, about nine tenths seen once. What was sequenced was peripheral blood mononuclear cells. The receptor source for this set is a woman aged 45 to 65 with T-cell large granular lymphocyte leukemia. Some clones in this sample may be carry-over from other donors' samples.

The chain carries TRBV18 and TRBJ2-3; D is perhaps TRBD1 or TRBD2 (5 bases each). With 1 base removed from V and 6 bases from J, the gap between germline ends came to 20 bases. Germline V gene data show CDR1 as KGHSH and CDR2 as LQKENI. The CDR3 consists of 17 residues. DNA for the CDR3: TGTGCCAGCTCACCACGAGGGCAGGCCCCAGGGACGGATACGCAGTATTTT. Translated: CASSPRGQAPGTDTQYF.

The chain joins TRBV7-2 to TRBJ2-5; D call uncertain. The germline CDR1 and CDR2 sequences are SGHTA and FQGNSA. The CDR3 spans 13 residues. Deletions cut 3 bases from V and 5 bases from J, with 10 bases between. The CDR3 sequence: CASSLSLWETQYF. Written as DNA, the CDR3 is TGTGCCAGCAGCTTGTCTCTCTGGGAGACCCAGTACTTC.